This TCR beta chain was captured by sequencing in a study of T-cell reconstitution after alpha-beta-depleted transplantation in children. For TCRbeta, the library was prepared with unique molecular identifiers. TCRdb reanalysed the PCR reads using MiXCR and keeps one entry per CDR3 protein. The table shows 500,000 to 600,000 distinct CDR3 sequences, with over 25% occurring only once. Germline V gene lookup returns CDR1 LGHDT and CDR2 YNNKEL (reference sequence). The V end was cut by 1 base, the J end by 4 bases, with 8 bases between. CDR3 length equals 14 residues. General study points: Approximately two months post-transplant, alpha-beta T cells reportedly originated from several hundred expanded graft clones. Newly generated T cells supplied most T-cell counts and diversity one year post-transplant. Surviving recipient T cells and intrathymic progenitors accounted for some patients' high TCRbeta diversity at day 60.

This clonotype was counted only a few times. Its specificity is not known. Sequencing was performed on PBMCs, taken before TCRalphabeta/CD19-depleted stem cell transplant. The clonotype was recovered from a boy in the first two years of life with Wiskott-Aldrich syndrome, due to receive a stem cell transplant. The rearrangement joins TRBV3-1 to TRBJ2-1; D unclear. DNA for the CDR3: TGTGCCAGCAGCCAAGTAGGTGGTTACAATGAGCAGTTCTTC. The encoded protein is CASSQVGGYNEQFF.